This T cell receptor (beta chain) was retrieved from a study of neurological immune-mediated disorders. Study-wide results and caveats: Patients with HTLV-1-associated myelopathy showed the most TCR clonal expansion. Those with multiple sclerosis showed the least, falling below healthy controls. When the repertoires were grouped phylogenetically, those of 18 of the 34 multiple sclerosis patients came together in a single cluster of related CDR3 sequences, which points to a possible repertoire-level signature.

Each TCR transcript was tagged with a 10-nucleotide random UMI during 5'RACE. The output of every sequencing run, over 170 million TCR-beta sequences, came from 15-18 subjects. Via MiXCR, TCRdb re-called the 5' RACE reads, giving one row per CDR3 protein. The profile covers about 65,000 distinct CDR3 sequences, with about 4% appearing a single time and roughly 2.7% taken by the ten largest. This clonotype was recorded many times. Its cognate antigen is unknown. This CDR3 region has 16 residues. With 1 base removed from V and 5 bases from J, the gap between germline ends came to 16 bases. Per germline, CDR1 SGHVS and CDR2 FNYEAQ.

V is TRBV7-6 and J is TRBJ2-3; unclear D gene. The sample taken for sequencing was PBMCs. This TCR was recovered from a man between 50 and 59 years old with multiple sclerosis. In nucleotides, the CDR3 is TGTGCCAGCAGCTTAGAGGTTGCGGCCCTCGGAGATACGCAGTATTTT. Protein: CASSLEVAALGDTQYF.